The sequence of this T cell receptor beta chain was determined in a study of tumor-infiltrating lymphocytes in primary liver carcinoma. In the study overall: The tumors ranged from about 4 to 10 cm across and fell within stage T1-T3 N0M0. Samples had roughly 3.65 to 8 million productive TCRbeta reads, comparable between tissue types. Study outcomes and limitations: The difference in top-250-clone fraction between tumors and blood was significant, favoring tumors (p = 0.039).

With respect to this clonotype: Its antigen is as yet unknown.

RNA and DNA were co-extracted from about 19-30 mg of unsorted bulk tissue. Collection of samples drew on five separate regions of each tumor. The CDR3 runs 11 residues. The V gene lost 10 bases and the J gene lost 6 bases, with 12 bases spanning the gap. A constant-region primer served to make TCR beta cDNA from about 530 ng total RNA. Three nested multiplex PCR rounds, a slightly modified ARM-PCR, produced the libraries for TCR beta. Each of the first two PCR rounds ran roughly 9 cycles with TRBV1-TRBV30 forward and C-beta reverse primers. Via MiXCR, TCRdb re-called the multiplex PCR reads, giving one row per CDR3 protein. This sample has about 30,000 distinct CDR3 sequences, with around 66% found just once.

The clonotype comes from a woman aged 25 to 45 with primary liver carcinoma and hepatitis B virus infection. The chain links TRBV12-3 or TRBV12-4 to TRBJ1-1; D uncertain. What was sequenced was liver tumor tissue from sampling region 3. Subset reported: tumor region T3, left-lateral pole. Written as DNA, the CDR3 is TGTGCCATCACTTTCGGCCCTGAAGCTTTCTTT. Translation gives CAITFGPEAFF.